Below are 6 T cell receptor beta chains sequenced from a single sample in a study of human T cells and chemical hapten exposure. Time point described: healthy volunteer bleed at 6 weeks. It was unfractionated whole blood from which total RNA was extracted. TCRdb fed the RACE reads into MiXCR, producing one record per CDR3 protein. The sample has 30,000 to 40,000 distinct CDR3 sequences; around 5% are singletons. The sequencing input was whole blood. The receptors come from a human donor in good health. Some clones in this sample may be carry-over from other donors' samples.

A few counts support this clonotype. V usage is TRBV12-3 or TRBV12-4 and J usage is TRBJ1-6; D may be TRBD1 (5 bases). The CDR3 has 13 residues. Trimming removed 6 bases from V and 7 bases from J, with 10 bases in between. CDR3 protein: CASSSRVNSPLHF. CDR3 DNA sequence: TGTGCCAGCAGCTCCAGGGTAAATTCACCCCTCCACTTT.

This clonotype was seen many times. The chain is built from TRBV28 and TRBJ1-5, with D unclear. The germline V gene encodes CDR1 MDHEN and CDR2 SYDVKM. The CDR3 extends over 15 amino acids. The V and J ends lost 7 bases and 5 bases respectively, with 18 bases between them. The CDR3 DNA sequence: TGTGCCAGCACAGTTTTTGGTGGGCACCATCAGCCCCAGCATTTT. It specifies CASTVFGGHHQPQHF.

This clonotype was counted many times. This chain links TRBV20-1 with TRBJ1-4; a possible D gene is TRBD1 (6 bases). V gave up 3 bases and J gave up 0 bases, with 11 bases separating them. The CDR3 runs 15 residues. The germline V gene encodes CDR1 DFQATT and CDR2 SNEGSKA (reference sequence). The CDR3 DNA reads as TGCAGTGCTAGCAGGGGATCGGCAACTAATGAAAAACTGTTTTTT. This codes for CSASRGSATNEKLFF.

This chain links TRBV28 with TRBJ1-4; no firm D call. Germline V gene lookup returns CDR1 MDHEN and CDR2 SYDVKM. This CDR3 has 14 amino acids. The germline V and J ends were trimmed by 7 bases and 13 bases, with 22 bases remaining between them. The DNA of the CDR3 is TGTGCCAGCATGCCGGACCGCGTCGTTGGTTTACTGTTTTTT. It is translated as CASMPDRVVGLLFF.

This clonotype has only a few counts. It may be a read error: a sequence one base away is much more abundant. The chain employs TRBV6-2 or TRBV6-3 and TRBJ1-5; D remains unclear. This CDR3 region has 15 residues. The V gene's germline CDR1 is MNHEY and CDR2 SVGEGT. V shed 2 bases and J shed 7 bases, with 15 bases lying between them. CDR3 residues: CASSYGILSAQPQHF. CDR3 DNA sequence: TGTGCCAGCAGTTACGGCATCCTTAGTGCGCAGCCCCAGCATTTT.

This clonotype was detected ten times or more. This rearrangement joins TRBV7-8 to TRBJ2-6, with a tentative D call TRBD1 (5 bases). This CDR3 is 17 amino acids long. The V gene's germline CDR1 is SGHVS and CDR2 FQNEAQ. Trimming removed 7 bases at V and 0 bases at J, with 16 bases between. CDR3 in amino acids: CASTPMKGPSGANVLTF. The CDR3 nucleotides are TGTGCCAGCACCCCAATGAAGGGGCCCTCTGGGGCCAACGTCCTGACTTTC.